This entry lists 18 T cell receptor beta chains sequenced from one sample in a study of T-cell memory formation after mild COVID-19. TCRdb ran MiXCR on the 5' RACE reads and lists one entry per CDR3 protein. The sample comprises roughly 300,000 distinct CDR3 sequences, about 13% of which are singletons, and about 20% rests with the top ten. Sequencing input: PBMCs or a T cell subset sorted from them (not recorded which). All receptors derive from a man between 18 and 35 years old who had mild COVID-19 (a few samples of this study predate the infection). Cell type and time point are not known.

Concerning this clonotype itself: Its ends do not fully match the called genes, so a read error is possible. The gene calls are TRBV24-1 and TRBJ2-3; D remains unclear. The CDR3 runs to 14 residues. Germline V CDR1 and CDR2: KGHDR, SFDVKD. The CDR3 spells CATFGPPTSETQYF. The CDR3 nucleotides are TGTGCCACCTTTGGGCCACCGACTTCAGAAACGCAGTATTTT.

This clonotype was seen more than once but under ten times. The chain has TRBV7-9 and TRBJ2-2; D is uncertain. Looked up from germline, CDR1 is SEHNR and CDR2 is FQNEAQ (reference sequence). The V end was cut by 10 bases, the J end by 4 bases, with 16 bases between. This CDR3 spans 14 amino acids. CDR3 sequence: CATWTSFRTGELFF. The CDR3 DNA sequence: TGTGCCACATGGACCAGTTTCCGCACCGGGGAGCTGTTTTTT.

V is TRBV12-3 or TRBV12-4 and J is TRBJ2-7; D remains ambiguous. Trimming pared 6 bases from V and 4 bases from J, leaving 10 bases between. The CDR3 has 12 residues. The CDR3 DNA reads TGTGCCAGCAGCATGGAGCGATACGAGCAGTACGTC. Protein sequence: CASSMERYEQYV.

There are a few counts of this clonotype. The V and J genes are TRBV7-2 and TRBJ2-3, with 8 bases that match TRBD2. Germline V gene lookup returns CDR1 SGHTA and CDR2 FQGNSA. This CDR3 spans 15 amino acids. V shed 4 bases, J shed 5 bases, and the junction held 8 bases outside the gene matches. The CDR3 nucleotides read TGTGCCAGCAGCTCCGTTACTAGCGGAGGAGATACGCAGTATTTT. The encoded protein is CASSSVTSGGDTQYF. Looking up the rest from reference TRBV7-2 and TRBJ2-3 gives the full variable domain: GAGVSQSPSNKVTEKGKDVELRCDPISGHTALYWYRQSLGQGLEFLIYFQGNSAPDKSGLPSDRFSAERTGGSVSTLTIQRTQQEDSAVYLCASSSVTSGGDTQYFGPGTRLTVL.

The chain has TRBV4-1 and TRBJ1-1; no clear D. CDR1 and CDR2 (germline): MGHRA, YSYEKL. With 3 bases removed from V and 11 bases from J, the gap between germline ends came to 16 bases. The CDR3 contains 13 residues. CDR3 nucleotides: TGCGCCAGCAGCCACTGGATAAGGCTGGAGGCTTTCTTT. Encoded protein: CASSHWIRLEAFF.

J is TRBJ2-2 and V is TRBV6-6, with 10 bases aligning to TRBD2. Germline V gene lookup returns CDR1 MNHNY and CDR2 SVGAGI (reference sequence). The CDR3 is 17 residues long. Trimming took 5 bases from V and 8 from J; bases not matched to a gene: 14. CDR3 sequence: CASSPPWTSGQGGELFF. CDR3 coding DNA: TGTGCCAGCAGTCCACCCTGGACTAGCGGCCAGGGGGGGGAGCTGTTTTTT.

V usage is TRBV6-5 and J usage is TRBJ2-1; 7 positions agree with TRBD2. Germline-derived CDR1 and CDR2 are MNHEY and SVGAGI. This CDR3 is 14 amino acids long. V was clipped by 6 bases and J by 7 bases; unmatched bases: 9. The CDR3 loop is CASSPGTMVNEQFF. The CDR3 DNA is TGTGCCAGCAGCCCGGGGACTATGGTAAATGAGCAGTTCTTC.

In DNA, the CDR3 is TGTGCCAGCAGCCTCACAGGGCAGGTTGGCTACACCTTC. Its protein product is CASSLTGQVGYTF. This rearrangement joins TRBV7-2 to TRBJ1-2, with a possible D match to TRBD1 (6 bases). The CDR3 has 13 residues. Trimming took off 5 bases at V and 7 bases at J, with 14 bases between the two ends. Germline V CDR1 and CDR2: SGHTA, FQGNSA.

There are a few counts of this clonotype. V usage is TRBV2 and J usage is TRBJ1-1, with a possible D match to TRBD1 (5 bases). This CDR3 has 17 residues. Germline values: CDR1 SNHLY, CDR2 FYNNEI. V was trimmed by 9 bases and J by 4 bases, leaving 27 bases between them. CDR3 amino acids: CARQRGRGADGSTEAFF. CDR3 nucleotide sequence: TGTGCCAGGCAGAGGGGACGAGGTGCTGACGGGAGCACTGAAGCTTTCTTT.

This clonotype was seen only a few times. V is TRBV5-4 and J is TRBJ2-7; TRBD1 is a possible D gene (5 bases). The CDR3 runs 18 residues. CDR1 is SGHNT, CDR2 YYREEE, per germline (reference sequence). V lost 2 bases to trimming and J lost 5 bases, with 26 bases between them. DNA for the CDR3: TGTGCCAGCAGCTTAGGAACAAAGAACGTCCGCAGGGAACACGAGCAGTACTTC. The encoded protein is CASSLGTKNVRREHEQYF.

This clonotype was observed a handful of times. An end of the junction does not agree with germline; a read error may underlie this. V usage is TRBV6-5 and J usage is TRBJ2-1, with 9 positions matching TRBD1. The CDR3 length is 14 residues. Germline assignment: CDR1 MNHEY and CDR2 SVGAGI. CDR3: CASSYTGTGNGQFF. As DNA, the CDR3 is TGTGCCAGCAGTTACACAGGGACAGGGAATGGGCAGTTCTTC.

This clonotype was observed a handful of times. The chain uses TRBV7-3 and TRBJ2-1; D is perhaps TRBD2 (5 bases). This CDR3 has 15 amino acids. The germline V gene has CDR1 SGHTA and CDR2 FQGTGA. Trimming removed 5 bases from V and 0 bases from J, with 11 bases in between. CDR3 coding DNA: TGTGCCAGCAGCCTGAGCGGTTACTCCTACAATGAGCAGTTCTTC. Encoded protein: CASSLSGYSYNEQFF.

This clonotype has more than one count but fewer than ten. V and J are TRBV20-1 and TRBJ2-1; 8 bases match TRBD2. The CDR3 length is 13 residues. J gave up 5 bases and V 2 bases, and 2 bases lay outside the gene matches. Germline CDR1 is DFQATT and CDR2 is SNEGSKA (reference sequence). CDR3 residues: CSARPRGDNEQFF. The CDR3 nucleotides are TGCAGTGCTAGACCGCGGGGGGACAATGAGCAGTTCTTC.

The rearrangement joins TRBV7-8 to TRBJ1-2; TRBD1 might be the D (5 bases). V lost 5 bases and J lost 3, with 16 bases in between. Germline CDR1 SGHVS, CDR2 FQNEAQ. There are 15 residues in the CDR3. The CDR3 sequence: CASSPARGRDYGYTF. CDR3 DNA: TGTGCCAGCAGCCCCGCGAGGGGACGGGACTATGGCTACACCTTC.

The table lists this clonotype with a few counts. The chain couples TRBV6-5 to TRBJ1-1; D gene uncertain. CDR1 is MNHEY and CDR2 is SVGAGI in the germline V gene. The CDR3 runs to 13 residues. Trimming took off 5 bases at V and 2 bases at J, with 9 bases between the two ends. In DNA form, the CDR3 reads TGTGCCAGCAGTGCCACGCCAAACACTGAAGCTTTCTTT. This gives the protein CASSATPNTEAFF.

This clonotype was detected only a few times. The gene calls are TRBV7-9 and TRBJ2-7; D may be TRBD2 (6 bases). This CDR3 is 16 amino acids long. Germline values: CDR1 SEHNR, CDR2 FQNEAQ (reference sequence). V shed 5 bases and J shed 0 bases, with 17 bases lying between them. The CDR3 is CASSPTTGVGSYEQYV. The DNA for the CDR3 is TGTGCCAGCAGCCCCACGACGGGGGTGGGCTCCTACGAGCAGTACGTC.

This clonotype came up a few times. The V gene is TRBV5-1, the J gene TRBJ2-7, with 7 bases matching TRBD1. V shed 3 bases, J shed 2 bases, and the junction held 5 bases outside the gene matches. The V gene's germline CDR1 is SGHRS and CDR2 YFSETQ. CDR3 size: 14 residues. The CDR3 DNA follows: TGCGCCAGCAGCTCGACAGGGTATCCCTACGAGCAGTACGTC. Amino acid sequence: CASSSTGYPYEQYV.

This clonotype was seen a handful of times. The gene calls are TRBV7-2 and TRBJ1-2, with D tentatively TRBD1 (6 bases). V shed 0 bases and J shed 14 bases, with 19 bases lying between them. CDR1 is SGHTA, CDR2 FQGNSA, per germline. The CDR3 consists of 14 residues. The CDR3 here is CASSLAPDSQSRTF. The CDR3 region has the DNA TGTGCCAGCAGCTTAGCCCCGGACAGCCAGAGTCGGACCTTC.